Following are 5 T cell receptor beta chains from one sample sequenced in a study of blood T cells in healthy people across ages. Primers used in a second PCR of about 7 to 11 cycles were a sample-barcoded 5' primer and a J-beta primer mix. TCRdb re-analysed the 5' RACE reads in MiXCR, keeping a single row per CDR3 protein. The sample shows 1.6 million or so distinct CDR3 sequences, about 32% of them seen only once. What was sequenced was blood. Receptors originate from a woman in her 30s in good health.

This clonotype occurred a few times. CDR3 coding DNA: TGCAGTTCCCGGGGGATTCGGGCCTACGAGCAGTACTTC. Encoded protein: CSSRGIRAYEQYF. V usage is TRBV20-1 and J usage is TRBJ2-7; possible D gene TRBD2, 6 bases. CDR3 length: 13 residues. Looked up from germline, CDR1 is DFQATT and CDR2 is SNEGSKA (reference sequence). Trimming stripped 8 bases from V and 2 bases from J, with 16 bases between.

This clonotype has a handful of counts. In DNA, the CDR3 is TGTGCCAGCAGCCCCCTATACGGGGGCGACGCAACTAATGAAAAACTGTTTTTT. As protein: CASSPLYGGDATNEKLFF. The chain joins TRBV7-2 to TRBJ1-4; maybe TRBD1 (6 bases). CDR1 is SGHTA and CDR2 is FQGNSA in the germline V gene. This CDR3 is 18 amino acids long. With 5 bases removed from V and 0 bases from J, the gap between germline ends came to 19 bases.

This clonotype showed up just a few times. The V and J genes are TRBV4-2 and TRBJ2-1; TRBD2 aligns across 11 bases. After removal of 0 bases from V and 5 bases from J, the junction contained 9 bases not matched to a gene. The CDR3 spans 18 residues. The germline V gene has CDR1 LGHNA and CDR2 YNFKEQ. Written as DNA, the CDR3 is TGTGCCAGCAGCCAAGATCCCTGGCTAGCGGGAGGTGACAATGAGCAGTTCTTC. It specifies CASSQDPWLAGGDNEQFF.

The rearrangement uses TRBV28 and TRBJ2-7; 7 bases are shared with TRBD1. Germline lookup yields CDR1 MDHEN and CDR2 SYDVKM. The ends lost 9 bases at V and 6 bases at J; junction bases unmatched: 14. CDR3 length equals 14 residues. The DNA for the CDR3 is TGTGCCAGTGGCCTGGGACAGACGACCGGCGAGCAGTACTTC. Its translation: CASGLGQTTGEQYF.

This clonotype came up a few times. The CDR3, as DNA: TGTGCCAGTAGCGAAACGACAGGGGCTCTTGGCTATGGCTACACCTTC. Amino acid sequence: CASSETTGALGYGYTF. The chain is built from TRBV6-1 and TRBJ1-2; 8 positions agree with TRBD1. CDR3 size: 16 residues. CDR1 is MNHNS, CDR2 SASEGT, per germline. The V gene end was trimmed by 9 bases and the J gene end by 4 bases; junction bases not matched to a gene: 16.